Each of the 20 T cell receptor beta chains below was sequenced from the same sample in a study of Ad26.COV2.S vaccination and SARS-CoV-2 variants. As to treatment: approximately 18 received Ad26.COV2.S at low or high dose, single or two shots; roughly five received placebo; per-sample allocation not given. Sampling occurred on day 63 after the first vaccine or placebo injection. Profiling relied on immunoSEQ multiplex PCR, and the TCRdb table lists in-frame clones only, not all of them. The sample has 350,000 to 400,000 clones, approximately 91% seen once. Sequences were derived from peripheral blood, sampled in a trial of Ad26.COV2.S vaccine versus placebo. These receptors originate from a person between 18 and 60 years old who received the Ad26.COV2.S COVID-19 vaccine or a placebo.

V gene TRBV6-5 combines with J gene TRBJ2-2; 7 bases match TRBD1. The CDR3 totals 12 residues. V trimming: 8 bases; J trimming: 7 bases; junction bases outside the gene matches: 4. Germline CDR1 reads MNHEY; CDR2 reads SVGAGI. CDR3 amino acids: CASLRGNGELFF. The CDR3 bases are TGTGCCAGCCTCAGGGGGAACGGGGAGCTGTTTTTT.

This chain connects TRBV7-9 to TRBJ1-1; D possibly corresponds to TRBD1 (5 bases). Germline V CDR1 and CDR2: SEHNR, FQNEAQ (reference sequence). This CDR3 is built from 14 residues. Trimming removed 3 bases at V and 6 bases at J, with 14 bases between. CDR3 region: CASSLLTASPEAFF. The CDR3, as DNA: TGTGCCAGCAGCTTGTTGACAGCCAGCCCTGAAGCTTTCTTT.

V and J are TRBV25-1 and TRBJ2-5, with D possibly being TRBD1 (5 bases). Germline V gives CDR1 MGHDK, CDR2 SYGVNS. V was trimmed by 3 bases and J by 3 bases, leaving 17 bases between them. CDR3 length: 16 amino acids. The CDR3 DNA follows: TGTGCCAGCAGTGACCCCGACAGTAATTTAGAAGAGACCCAGTACTTC. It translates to CASSDPDSNLEETQYF.

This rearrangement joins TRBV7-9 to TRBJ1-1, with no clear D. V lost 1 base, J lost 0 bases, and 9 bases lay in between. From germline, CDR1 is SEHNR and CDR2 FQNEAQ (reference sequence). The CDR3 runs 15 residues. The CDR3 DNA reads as TGTGCCAGCAGCTTAGTATCGGGATTGAACACTGAAGCTTTCTTT. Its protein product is CASSLVSGLNTEAFF. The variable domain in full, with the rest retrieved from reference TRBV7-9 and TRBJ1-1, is DTGVSQNPRHKITKRGQNVTFRCDPISEHNRLYWYRQTLGQGPEFLTYFQNEAQLEKSRLLSDRFSAERPKGSFSTLEIQRTEQGDSAMYLCASSLVSGLNTEAFFGQGTRLTVV.

The CDR3 nucleotides read TGTGCCAGCAGTTTATCGGGGGAAGGGAACACTGAAGCTTTCTTT. Protein product: CASSLSGEGNTEAFF. The rearrangement links TRBV27 to TRBJ1-1, with a possible D match to TRBD1 (5 bases). There are 15 residues in the CDR3. V lost 0 bases and J lost 1, with 9 bases in between. Germline V lookup: CDR1 MNHEY, CDR2 SMNVEV (reference sequence).

CDR3 loop: CASSPRGGEAETQYF. The CDR3 nucleotides are TGTGCCAGCAGTCCCCGGGGGGGGGAGGCCGAGACCCAGTACTTC. The rearrangement uses TRBV6-5 and TRBJ2-5; TRBD2 agrees at 8 bases. V lost 5 bases and J lost 5; bases outside the gene matches: 10. The CDR3 has 15 amino acids. CDR1 is MNHEY and CDR2 is SVGAGI in the germline V gene.

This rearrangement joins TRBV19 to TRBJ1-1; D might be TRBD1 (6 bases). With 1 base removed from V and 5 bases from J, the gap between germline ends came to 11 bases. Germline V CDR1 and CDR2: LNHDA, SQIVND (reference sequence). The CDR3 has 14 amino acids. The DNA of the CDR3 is TGTGCCAGTAGTATAGTACCCGGACAGACTGAAGCTTTCTTT. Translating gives CASSIVPGQTEAFF. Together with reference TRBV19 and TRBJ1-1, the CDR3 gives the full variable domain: DGGITQSPKYLFRKEGQNVTLSCEQNLNHDAMYWYRQDPGQGLRLIYYSQIVNDFQKGDIAEGYSVSREKKESFPLTVTSAQKNPTAFYLCASSIVPGQTEAFFGQGTRLTVV.

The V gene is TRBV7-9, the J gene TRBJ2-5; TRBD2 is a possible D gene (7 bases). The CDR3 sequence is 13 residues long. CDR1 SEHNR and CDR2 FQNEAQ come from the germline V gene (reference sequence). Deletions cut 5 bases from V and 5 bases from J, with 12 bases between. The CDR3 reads CASSPGGPETQYF. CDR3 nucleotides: TGTGCCAGCAGCCCCGGGGGGCCCGAGACCCAGTACTTC.

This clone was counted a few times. In DNA, the CDR3 is TGTGCCAGCAGTGAAAGTGTTAACTCCTATAATTCACCCCTCCACTTT. This gives the protein CASSESVNSYNSPLHF. The gene calls are TRBV2 and TRBJ1-6, with D hard to call. In germline, CDR1 is SNHLY, CDR2 FYNNEI. V shed 2 bases and J shed 0 bases, with 8 bases lying between them. CDR3 length: 16 amino acids.

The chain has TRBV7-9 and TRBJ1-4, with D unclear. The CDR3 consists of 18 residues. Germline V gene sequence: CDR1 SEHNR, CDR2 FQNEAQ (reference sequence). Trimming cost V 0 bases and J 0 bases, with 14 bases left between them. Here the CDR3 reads CASSLALAQLATNEKLFF. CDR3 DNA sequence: TGTGCCAGCAGCTTAGCGTTGGCACAGCTTGCAACTAATGAAAAACTGTTTTTT.

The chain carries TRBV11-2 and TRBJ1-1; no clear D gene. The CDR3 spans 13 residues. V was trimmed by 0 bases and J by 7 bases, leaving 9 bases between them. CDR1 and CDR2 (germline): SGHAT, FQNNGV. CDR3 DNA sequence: TGTGCCAGCAGCTTAGATCCCGAGGGTGAAGCTTTCTTT. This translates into CASSLDPEGEAFF. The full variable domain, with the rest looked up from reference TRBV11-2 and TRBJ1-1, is EAGVAQSPRYKIIEKRQSVAFWCNPISGHATLYWYQQILGQGPKLLIQFQNNGVVDDSQLPKDRFSAERLKGVDSTLKIQPAKLEDSAVYLCASSLDPEGEAFFGQGTRLTVV.

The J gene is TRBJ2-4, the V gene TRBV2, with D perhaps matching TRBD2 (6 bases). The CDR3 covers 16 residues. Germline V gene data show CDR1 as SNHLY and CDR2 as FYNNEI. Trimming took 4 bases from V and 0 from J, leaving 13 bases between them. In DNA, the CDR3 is TGTGCCAGCAGTGGGGGGGAGAATCTAGCCAAAAACATTCAGTACTTC. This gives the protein CASSGGENLAKNIQYF.

This CDR3 reads CASSRTSPRGYTF. CDR3 DNA: TGTGCCAGCAGCCGGACCTCCCCTCGGGGCTACACCTTC. This chain links TRBV6-2 or TRBV6-3 with TRBJ1-2; D unresolved. This CDR3 has 13 residues. The V gene's germline CDR1 is MNHEY and CDR2 SVGEGT. V was cut by 6 bases and J by 8 bases, with 16 bases left in between.

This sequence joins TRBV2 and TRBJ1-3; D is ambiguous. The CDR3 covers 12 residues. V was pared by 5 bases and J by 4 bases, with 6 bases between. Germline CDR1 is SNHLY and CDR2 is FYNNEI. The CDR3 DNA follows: TGTGCCAGCAGTTCTCAGGGAAACACCATATATTTT. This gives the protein CASSSQGNTIYF.

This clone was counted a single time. Here the CDR3 DNA reads TGCGCCAGCAGCACGGGGACAGGGGTTTGGGGCTACACCTTC. Its translation is CASSTGTGVWGYTF. The rearrangement links TRBV4-3 to TRBJ1-2, with 10 bases matching TRBD1. Per the germline V gene, CDR1 is LGHNA and CDR2 is YSLEER. The CDR3 length is 14 residues. The V and J ends lost 5 bases and 8 bases, in that order; junction bases with no gene match: 8.

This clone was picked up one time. CDR3 DNA: TGTGCCAGCACCGAACCTAACACCGGGGAGCTGTTTTTT. Its protein product is CASTEPNTGELFF. The chain employs TRBV12-3 or TRBV12-4 and TRBJ2-2; no firm D call. The CDR3 contains 13 residues. Trimming took 7 bases from V and 2 from J, leaving 8 bases between them.

This CDR3 is CASSPDRGLNQPQHF. The CDR3 DNA is TGTGCCAGCAGCCCAGACAGGGGCCTGAATCAGCCCCAGCATTTT. The chain employs TRBV2 and TRBJ1-5; 8 nucleotides line up with TRBD1. This CDR3 spans 15 amino acids. With V trimmed by 6 bases and J by 4 bases, 8 bases remained unmatched. CDR1 and CDR2 from the germline V gene are SNHLY and FYNNEI.

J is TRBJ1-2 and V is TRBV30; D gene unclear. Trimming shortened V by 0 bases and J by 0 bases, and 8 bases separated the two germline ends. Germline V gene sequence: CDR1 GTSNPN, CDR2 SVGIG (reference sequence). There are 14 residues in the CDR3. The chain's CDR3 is CAWSVPRTNYGYTF. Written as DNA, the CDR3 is TGTGCCTGGAGTGTTCCACGAACTAACTATGGCTACACCTTC.

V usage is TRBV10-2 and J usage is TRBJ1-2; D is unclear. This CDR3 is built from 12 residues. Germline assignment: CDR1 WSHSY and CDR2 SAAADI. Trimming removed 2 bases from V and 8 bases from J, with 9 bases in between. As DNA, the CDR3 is TGCGCCAGCAGTGAGGGGGAGAGGGGCTACACCTTC. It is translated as CASSEGERGYTF.

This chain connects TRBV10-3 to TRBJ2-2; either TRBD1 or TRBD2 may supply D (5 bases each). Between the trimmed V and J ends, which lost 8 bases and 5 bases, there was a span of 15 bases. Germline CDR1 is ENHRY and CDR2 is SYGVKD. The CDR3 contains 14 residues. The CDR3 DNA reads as TGTGCCATCGGGCCGGGGACGTCGACCGGGGAGCTGTTTTTT. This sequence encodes CAIGPGTSTGELFF.